These T cell receptor beta chains were read from a single sample in a study of Ad26.COV2.S vaccination and SARS-CoV-2 variants. Libraries were prepared by immunoSEQ multiplex PCR; TCRdb keeps only in-frame clonotypes and omits some of them. There are some 400,000 clones in the sample; roughly 90% occur only once, and 1.5% to 2% lies in the top ten. Sequenced here: peripheral blood, sampled in a trial of Ad26.COV2.S vaccine versus placebo. The receptor source for this set is a person between 18 and 65 years old who received the Ad26.COV2.S COVID-19 vaccine or a placebo. Both conserved end residues are part of each CDR3. A D gene is named only where the DNA matches it firmly. Size values are once, few and many counts, or a class for expanded clones, and some rows have none.

13,TRBV4-1,.,.,TRBJ1-5,CASSQTEDQPQHF,TGCGCCAGCAGCCAGACAGAGGATCAGCCCCAGCATTTT
14,TRBV11-2,TRBD1,.,TRBJ2-7,CASSMDRGSYEQYF,TGTGCCAGCAGCATGGACAGGGGTTCCTACGAGCAGTACTTC
13,TRBV11-1,.,.,TRBJ1-1,CASSLKVNTEAFF,TGTGCCAGCAGCTTAAAGGTGAACACTGAAGCTTTCTTT
20,TRBV30,TRBD2,.,TRBJ2-6,CAWSSGRVSGSHPGANVLTF,TGTGCCTGGAGTTCAGGCAGGGTGAGCGGGAGTCACCCTGGGGCCAACGTCCTGACTTTC
14,TRBV30,.,.,TRBJ2-1,CAWSWAGNYNEQFF,TGTGCCTGGAGTTGGGCGGGAAACTACAATGAGCAGTTCTTC
14,TRBV6-5,.,.,TRBJ1-5,CASTPGPGDQPQHF,TGTGCCAGCACTCCGGGCCCCGGGGATCAGCCCCAGCATTTT
13,TRBV18,TRBD1,few,TRBJ1-2,CASSPETGEGYTF,TGTGCCAGCTCACCAGAGACAGGGGAGGGCTACACCTTC
14,TRBV27,.,.,TRBJ2-2,CASSLDRGTGELFF,TGTGCCAGCAGTTTGGACCGAGGGACCGGGGAGCTGTTTTTT
14,TRBV19,.,few,TRBJ1-1,CASSPQGFNTEAFF,TGTGCCAGTAGTCCCCAGGGGTTTAACACTGAAGCTTTCTTT
16,TRBV11-2,TRBD2,.,TRBJ2-3,CASSPWGAGGTDTQYF,TGTGCCAGCAGCCCCTGGGGAGCGGGAGGCACAGATACGCAGTATTTT
18,TRBV7-7,.,.,TRBJ2-1,CASSKSPPGGPSYNEQFF,TGTGCTAGCAGCAAATCCCCCCCTGGCGGGCCCTCCTACAATGAGCAGTTCTTC
15,TRBV4-3,TRBD1,.,TRBJ2-1,CASSQEGTGGNEQFF,TGCGCCAGCAGCCAAGAGGGGACAGGGGGGAATGAGCAGTTCTTC
15,TRBV30,TRBD2,.,TRBJ2-7,CAWSVRGTTLYEQYF,TGTGCCTGGAGTGTACGCGGGACTACCCTCTACGAGCAGTACTTC
13,TRBV9,.,.,TRBJ2-2,CASSANWGGELFF,TGTGCCAGCAGCGCGAACTGGGGCGGGGAGCTGTTTTTT
12,TRBV28,.,.,TRBJ1-2,CASSRANYGYTF,TGTGCCAGCAGCAGAGCTAACTATGGCTACACCTTC
14,TRBV5-1,.,.,TRBJ1-1,CASSLNTQNTEAFF,TGCGCCAGCAGCTTGAACACCCAGAACACTGAAGCTTTCTTT
16,TRBV3-1/TRBV3-2,TRBD1,.,TRBJ1-2,CASSPGTGASNYGYTF,TGTGCCAGCAGCCCCGGGACAGGCGCATCTAACTATGGCTACACCTTC
15,TRBV15,.,.,TRBJ2-5,CATSRDAGYQETQYF,TGTGCCACCAGCAGAGATGCCGGGTACCAAGAGACCCAGTACTTC
14,TRBV12-5,.,.,TRBJ1-2,CASGLGSGNYGYTF,TGTGCTAGTGGTTTAGGCAGCGGAAACTATGGCTACACCTTC
14,TRBV5-1,TRBD1,.,TRBJ2-5,CASSPTGVRETQYF,TGCGCCAGCAGCCCAACAGGGGTGCGGGAGACCCAGTACTTC
15,TRBV6-5,TRBD2,.,TRBJ2-7,CASCPEAGGGYEQYF,TGTGCCAGCTGTCCCGAGGCGGGAGGGGGTTACGAGCAGTACTTC
15,TRBV4-2,TRBD1,.,TRBJ1-2,CASSQDEQGVYGYTF,TGTGCCAGCAGCCAAGATGAACAGGGGGTCTATGGCTACACCTTC
19,TRBV5-1,TRBD1,.,TRBJ2-1,CASSLGQGTDRVTYNEQFF,TGCGCCAGCAGCCTGGGACAGGGAACGGATCGTGTGACCTACAATGAGCAGTTCTTC
14,TRBV10-3,.,.,TRBJ1-2,CAISESPDLGGYTF,TGTGCCATCAGTGAAAGCCCCGACCTCGGTGGCTACACCTTC
16,TRBV6-8,.,.,TRBJ2-7,CASSTKGWVCSNEQYF,TGTGCCAGCAGCACGAAGGGTTGGGTTTGCAGCAACGAGCAGTACTTC
15,TRBV9,.,.,TRBJ1-3,CASSPSSVSGNTIYF,TGTGCCAGCAGCCCCAGTAGTGTCTCTGGAAACACCATATATTTT
11,TRBV28,.,.,TRBJ2-5,CASSLQETQYF,TGTGCCAGCAGCCTCCAAGAGACCCAGTACTTC
13,TRBV5-6,.,.,TRBJ2-2,CASKFANTGELFF,TGTGCCAGCAAGTTCGCGAACACCGGGGAGCTGTTTTTT
13,TRBV29-1,.,.,TRBJ2-7,CSVEGGEPYEQYF,TGCAGCGTTGAAGGAGGGGAGCCCTACGAGCAGTACTTC
15,TRBV2,TRBD2,.,TRBJ2-7,CASTLGAGIVYEQYF,TGTGCCAGCACTTTGGGAGCGGGAATTGTTTACGAGCAGTACTTC
13,TRBV5-1,.,.,TRBJ2-1,CASSLNAPSEQFF,TGCGCCAGCAGCCTTAATGCTCCGAGTGAGCAGTTCTTC
9,TRBV7-8,.,.,TRBJ2-5,CASSLELDF,TGTGCCAGCAGCTTAGAACTCGACTTC
16,TRBV19,TRBD2,once,TRBJ2-5,CASSRTSRRLRETQYF,TGTGCCAGTAGCAGGACTAGCCGCAGGTTACGAGAGACCCAGTACTTC
16,TRBV19,.,.,TRBJ2-2,CASSMLLGANTGELFF,TGTGCCAGTAGTATGTTATTAGGGGCGAACACCGGGGAGCTGTTTTTT
13,TRBV27,.,.,TRBJ1-1,CASNRGLGTEAFF,TGTGCCAGCAATCGGGGGCTCGGGACTGAAGCTTTCTTT
17,TRBV30,TRBD2,.,TRBJ2-1,CAWRDTSGRTNYNEQFF,TGTGCCTGGAGAGATACTAGCGGGAGGACTAACTACAATGAGCAGTTCTTC
14,TRBV7-9,TRBD2,.,TRBJ2-7,CASSLGLAGYEQYF,TGTGCCAGCAGCTTGGGACTAGCGGGCTACGAGCAGTACTTC
17,TRBV3-1/TRBV3-2,.,once,TRBJ2-7,CASSQDPRLKRGYEQYF,TGTGCCAGCAGCCAAGATCCCCGACTCAAACGGGGATACGAGCAGTACTTC